What follows are 5 T cell receptor beta chains derived from one specimen sequenced in a study of blood T cell repertoires in COVID-19. Method: immunoSEQ multiplex PCR; TCRdb's copy keeps in-frame clones and lacks some. The table includes roughly 200,000 clones, approximately 85% detected once. The sequenced sample was PBMCs or T cells enriched from blood (not recorded which). These receptors came from a man aged 35-49 years who had recovered from COVID-19.

V gene TRBV1 combines with J gene TRBJ2-3; the table's D call, TRBD2, has no DNA check behind it. TRBV1 is a recognized pseudogene. The CDR3 contains 17 residues. CDR3 region: CTSSQASGGVITDTQYF. The CDR3 coding sequence is TGCACCAGCAGCCAAGCTAGCGGGGGGGTGATCACAGATACGCAGTATTTT.

The chain has TRBV27 and TRBJ2-2, with 7 bases that match TRBD1. Trimming cost V 2 bases and J 5 bases; bases outside gene matches: 11. CDR1 and CDR2 (germline): MNHEY, SMNVEV (reference sequence). This CDR3 has 17 residues. The CDR3 loop reads CASSLGGQLTRTGELFF. In DNA, the CDR3 is TGTGCCAGCAGTTTAGGGGGACAGTTAACACGGACCGGGGAGCTGTTTTTT.

This clone was seen only once. V and J are TRBV5-4 and TRBJ1-2; 11 bases line up with TRBD1. The CDR3 spans 17 residues. V lost 7 bases to trimming and J lost 1 base; unmatched junction nucleotides: 12. Germline lookup yields CDR1 SGHNT and CDR2 YYREEE (reference sequence). The CDR3 reads CASWGQGGADINYGYTF. The CDR3 DNA reads as TGTGCCAGCTGGGGACAGGGGGGAGCTGACATTAACTATGGCTACACCTTC.

The chain recombines TRBV6-1 with TRBJ1-6; D remains unclear. The CDR3 has 13 residues. Germline V gene sequence: CDR1 MNHNS, CDR2 SASEGT. Trimming removed 1 base at V and 14 bases at J, with 12 bases between. The CDR3 nucleotides read TGTGCCAGCAGTGAAGTAGAGGTTTTGGCCCTCCACTTT. As protein: CASSEVEVLALHF.

This clone occurred once. The genes are TRBV9 and TRBJ2-2, with 8 bases matching TRBD1. The J segment lost 4 bases and the V segment lost 4 bases, leaving 15 bases of the junction unmatched. The CDR3 has 18 amino acids. CDR1 is SGDLS and CDR2 is YYNGEE in the germline V gene. DNA for the CDR3: TGTGCCAGCAGCCCTACAGTCGACAGGGGACGAGGCACCGGGGAGCTGTTTTTT. Its translation is CASSPTVDRGRGTGELFF. The full variable domain, with the rest looked up from reference TRBV9 and TRBJ2-2, is DSGVTQTPKHLITATGQRVTLRCSPRSGDLSVYWYQQSLDQGLQFLIQYYNGEERAKGNILERFSAQQFPDLHSELNLSSLELGDSALYFCASSPTVDRGRGTGELFFGEGSRLTVL.